This TCR beta chain was observed in a study of CD8 T cells in Susac syndrome. V lost 6 bases, J lost 7 bases, and 18 bases lay in between. The CDR3 runs to 14 residues. CDR1 and CDR2 (germline): MNHEY, SMNVEV (reference sequence). After extraction with the RNeasy kit, 0.5 to 1 ug of the RNA was reverse transcribed using random hexamers. Amplification of TCR beta CDR3 across 54 Vbeta and 13 Jbeta was performed with immunoSEQ multiplex PCR. MiXCR, run by TCRdb on the immunoSEQ multiplex PCR reads, gives a single entry per CDR3 protein. The sample has about 73,000 distinct CDR3 sequences, approximately 95% seen once. From blood CD8+ and CD4+ T cells, the TCR beta chain was sequenced.

This sequence was found in a human donor with multiple sclerosis. The rearrangement joins TRBV27 to TRBJ1-2; possibly TRBD1 for D (5 bases). The specimen was CD8+ T cells from PBMCs. CDR3 protein: CASSPARPRGGYTF. In DNA form, the CDR3 reads TGTGCCAGCAGCCCTGCACGTCCGAGGGGTGGCTACACCTTC.